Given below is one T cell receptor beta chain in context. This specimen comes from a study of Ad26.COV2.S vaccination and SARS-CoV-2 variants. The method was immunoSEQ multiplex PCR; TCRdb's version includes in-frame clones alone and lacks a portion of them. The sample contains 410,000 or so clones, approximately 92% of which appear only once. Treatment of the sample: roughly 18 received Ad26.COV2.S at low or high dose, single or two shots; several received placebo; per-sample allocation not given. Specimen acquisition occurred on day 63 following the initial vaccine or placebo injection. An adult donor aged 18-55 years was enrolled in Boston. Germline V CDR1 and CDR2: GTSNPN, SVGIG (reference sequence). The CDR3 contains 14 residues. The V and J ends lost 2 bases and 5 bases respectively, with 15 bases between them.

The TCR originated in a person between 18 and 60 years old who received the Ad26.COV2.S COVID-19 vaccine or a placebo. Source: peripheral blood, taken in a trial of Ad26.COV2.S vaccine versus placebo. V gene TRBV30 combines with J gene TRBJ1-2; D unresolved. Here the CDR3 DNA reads TGTGCCTGGAGTTATGACGGAGGAAATTATGGCTACACCTTC. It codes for CAWSYDGGNYGYTF.